The 17 T cell receptor beta chains in this list originate from one sample, sequenced in a study of cytomegalovirus exposure and HLA in healthy donors. Primers for the PCR totalled 60 Vbeta and 13 Jbeta. Only in-frame clones appear in the TCRdb table, and some are missing; sequencing was by immunoSEQ multiplex PCR. The sample carries roughly 130,000 clones, 80% recorded once. The sample consisted of PBMCs. The source is a woman aged 40 to 55 in good health and CMV-seronegative.

This clone occurred once. J is TRBJ2-2 and V is TRBV11-3; 7 nucleotides line up with TRBD1. After removal of 5 bases from V and 1 base from J, the junction contained 4 bases not matched to a gene. CDR3 length equals 15 residues. Germline lookup yields CDR1 SGHNT and CDR2 YENEEA. The chain's CDR3 is CASSPGTENTGELFF. The CDR3 DNA sequence: TGTGCCAGCAGCCCTGGGACAGAGAACACCGGGGAGCTGTTTTTT. The complete variable domain, with remaining parts taken from reference TRBV11-3 and TRBJ2-2, reads EAGVVQSPRYKIIEKKQPVAFWCNPISGHNTLYWYLQNLGQGPELLIRYENEEAVDDSQLPKDRFSAERLKGVDSTLKIQPAELGDSAVYLCASSPGTENTGELFFGEGSRLTVL.

The V call is TRBV19, the J call TRBJ1-2; 9 bases are a match to TRBD1. Trimming took 7 bases from V and 4 from J; bases not matched to a gene: 13. There are 16 residues in the CDR3. The germline CDR1 and CDR2 sequences are LNHDA and SQIVND (reference sequence). Written as DNA, the CDR3 is TGTGCCAGTACCCAAAGCCGGGACAGGGTCGGCTATGGCTACACCTTC. As protein: CASTQSRDRVGYGYTF. The full variable domain, completed using reference TRBV19 and TRBJ1-2, is DGGITQSPKYLFRKEGQNVTLSCEQNLNHDAMYWYRQDPGQGLRLIYYSQIVNDFQKGDIAEGYSVSREKKESFPLTVTSAQKNPTAFYLCASTQSRDRVGYGYTFGSGTRLTVV.

This chain connects TRBV7-2 to TRBJ1-1; 7 positions match TRBD1. Germline-derived CDR1 and CDR2 are SGHTA and FQGNSA. This CDR3 spans 15 amino acids. Unmatched junction bases numbered 6, after V lost 1 base and J lost 4 bases. The CDR3 region has the DNA TGTGCCAGCAGCTTAGGATGGGGACAGTTCACTGAAGCTTTCTTT. Encoded protein: CASSLGWGQFTEAFF.

The rearrangement uses TRBV20-1 and TRBJ2-4, with TRBD2 matching 8 bases. The CDR3 is 11 residues long. V lost 6 bases and J lost 9; bases outside the gene matches: 4. Germline V gene lookup returns CDR1 DFQATT and CDR2 SNEGSKA (reference sequence). This CDR3 reads CSAQSGSIQYF. Written as DNA, the CDR3 is TGCAGTGCACAGAGCGGGAGCATTCAGTACTTC.

The genes are TRBV19 and TRBJ1-5, with 8 bases matching TRBD1. The length of the CDR3 is 14 residues. Trimming cost V 6 bases and J 3 bases; bases outside gene matches: 4. Germline V gives CDR1 LNHDA, CDR2 SQIVND (reference sequence). The CDR3 here is CASSKDRANQPQHF. The DNA for the CDR3 is TGTGCCAGTAGCAAGGACAGGGCCAATCAGCCCCAGCATTTT.

This chain joins TRBV19 and TRBJ2-7, with 12 bases lining up with TRBD2. Germline CDR1 and CDR2: LNHDA and SQIVND (reference sequence). The length of the CDR3 is 14 residues. Germline trimming cut 6 bases from V and 4 bases from J; bases unmatched to any gene: 4. This chain's CDR3 is CASSPTSGRYEQYF. CDR3 nucleotide sequence: TGTGCCAGTAGCCCGACTAGCGGGAGATACGAGCAGTACTTC.

The chain couples TRBV4-1 to TRBJ1-4; 10 nucleotides match TRBD1. V lost 4 bases and J lost 8; bases outside the gene matches: 7. Germline assignment: CDR1 MGHRA and CDR2 YSYEKL. The CDR3 has 15 residues. The CDR3: CASSLTGQGLEKLFF. The CDR3, as DNA: TGCGCCAGCAGCCTGACGGGACAGGGGTTAGAAAAACTGTTTTTT.

The CDR3 nucleotides are TGTGCCAGCAGAGGACAGGGGGCGTCTGAAGCTTTCTTT. This translates into CASRGQGASEAFF. The chain uses TRBV5-8 and TRBJ1-1; 11 positions agree with TRBD1. CDR3 size: 13 residues. Germline V gene sequence: CDR1 SGHTS, CDR2 YDEGEE. V shed 5 bases and J 6 bases; nucleotides not matched to a gene: 3.

J is TRBJ2-1 and V is TRBV2, with 7 bases aligning to TRBD2. V gave up 4 bases and J gave up 9 bases; unmatched junction bases: 12. The CDR3 totals 15 residues. In germline, CDR1 is SNHLY, CDR2 FYNNEI. In DNA form, the CDR3 reads TGTGCCAGCAGTGCAAGCGGGATTTCTGTAGGTGAGCAGTTCTTC. Residues: CASSASGISVGEQFF.

This chain joins TRBV4-2 and TRBJ1-3; D gene ambiguous. Germline V lookup: CDR1 LGHNA, CDR2 YNFKEQ. The CDR3 consists of 15 residues. The V and J ends lost 0 bases and 0 bases respectively, with 6 bases between them. CDR3 protein: CASSQDYYSGNTIYF. The CDR3 DNA is TGTGCCAGCAGCCAAGATTATTACTCTGGAAACACCATATATTTT.

The genes are TRBV7-8 and TRBJ1-6, with D uncertain. Trimming stripped 5 bases from V and 9 bases from J, with 11 bases between. Germline CDR1 SGHVS, CDR2 FQNEAQ. The CDR3 covers 13 residues. CDR3 in amino acids: CASSLGPGSPLHF. CDR3 sequence (DNA): TGTGCCAGCAGCCTCGGTCCAGGTTCACCCCTCCACTTT.

The count of this clone is one. The rearrangement joins TRBV7-3 to TRBJ2-1; 14 nucleotides agree with TRBD2. The V and J ends lost 5 bases and 5 bases, in that order; junction bases with no gene match: 2. The CDR3 covers 15 residues. The germline CDR1 and CDR2 sequences are SGHTA and FQGTGA. The chain's CDR3 is CASSPGLAGDNEQFF. CDR3 DNA: TGTGCCAGCAGCCCGGGACTAGCGGGGGACAATGAGCAGTTCTTC.

The chain joins TRBV7-3 to TRBJ2-3; no clear D gene. CDR1 is SGHTA, CDR2 FQGTGA, per germline. The CDR3 has 13 amino acids. Trimming took 4 bases from V and 9 from J, leaving 14 bases between them. CDR3 nucleotide sequence: TGTGCCAGCAGCTACGGTGAGCGCGACACGCAGTATTTT. Translating it yields CASSYGERDTQYF.

The chain links TRBV7-8 to TRBJ1-6; TRBD1 matches 7 bases. The ends lost 3 bases at V and 8 bases at J; junction bases unmatched: 4. There are 14 residues in the CDR3. Germline CDR1 and CDR2: SGHVS and FQNEAQ. Here the CDR3 DNA reads TGTGCCAGCAGCTTGGGGGACAGACATTCACCCCTCCACTTT. This sequence encodes CASSLGDRHSPLHF.

This clone is a singleton in its sample. This rearrangement joins TRBV2 to TRBJ1-5; 8 bases are shared with TRBD1. The germline V gene has CDR1 SNHLY and CDR2 FYNNEI. J gave up 6 bases and V 8 bases, and 6 bases lay outside the gene matches. CDR3 length equals 13 residues. CDR3: CASQDRVRQPQHF. The CDR3 DNA follows: TGTGCCAGCCAGGACAGGGTCCGTCAGCCCCAGCATTTT.

The V gene is TRBV4-1, the J gene TRBJ1-2; D may be TRBD1 (6 bases). V was pared by 1 base and J by 4 bases, with 13 bases between. The CDR3 is made up of 15 amino acids. Germline V gene sequence: CDR1 MGHRA, CDR2 YSYEKL. This chain's CDR3 is CASSQGSGQRYGYTF. The CDR3 nucleotides are TGCGCCAGCAGCCAAGGCTCAGGACAGCGCTATGGCTACACCTTC.

This clone came up once. The chain carries TRBV5-1 and TRBJ2-3; weak D call: TRBD2 (6 bases). V dropped 4 bases and J dropped 9 bases, with 21 bases sitting between them. This CDR3 contains 15 residues. CDR1 SGHRS and CDR2 YFSETQ come from the germline V gene. CDR3 DNA: TGCGCCAGCAGCGGTGGGACTGATTCCGAAGGGACGCAGTATTTT. Amino acid sequence: CASSGGTDSEGTQYF.